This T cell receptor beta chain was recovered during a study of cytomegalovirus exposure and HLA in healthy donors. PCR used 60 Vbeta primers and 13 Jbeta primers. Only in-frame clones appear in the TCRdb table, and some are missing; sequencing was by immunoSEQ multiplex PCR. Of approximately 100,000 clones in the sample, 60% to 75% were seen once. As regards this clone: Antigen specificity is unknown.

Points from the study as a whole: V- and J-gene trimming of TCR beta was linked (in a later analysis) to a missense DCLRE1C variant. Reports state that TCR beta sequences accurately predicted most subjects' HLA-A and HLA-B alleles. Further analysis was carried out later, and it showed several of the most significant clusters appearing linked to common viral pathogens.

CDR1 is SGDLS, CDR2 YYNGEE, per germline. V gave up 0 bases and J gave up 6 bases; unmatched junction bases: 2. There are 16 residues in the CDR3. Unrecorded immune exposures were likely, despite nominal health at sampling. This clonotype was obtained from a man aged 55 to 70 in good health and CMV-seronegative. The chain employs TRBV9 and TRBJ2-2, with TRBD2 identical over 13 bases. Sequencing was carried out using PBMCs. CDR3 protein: CASSVATSGRAGELFF. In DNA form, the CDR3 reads TGTGCCAGCAGCGTAGCTACTAGCGGGAGGGCCGGGGAGCTGTTTTTT. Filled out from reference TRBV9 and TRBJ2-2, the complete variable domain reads DSGVTQTPKHLITATGQRVTLRCSPRSGDLSVYWYQQSLDQGLQFLIQYYNGEERAKGNILERFSAQQFPDLHSELNLSSLELGDSALYFCASSVATSGRAGELFFGEGSRLTVL.